Listed here are 26 T cell receptor beta chains from one sample, sequenced in a study of cytomegalovirus exposure and HLA in healthy donors (dated by TCRdb to the late 2010s). Receptor libraries were prepared by the immunoSEQ multiplex PCR assay. For the multiplex PCR, a mixture combining 60 forward primers for TCR Vbeta segments and 13 reverse primers for TCR Jbeta segments was used. Imported from immuneACCESS, the table was reduced by TCRdb to in-frame sequences with V and J called. These copies leave out some clones; in studies compared against another copy, an unresolved V gene accounts for under half, and the cause of the remainder is not known. Here the sample has under 200,000 clones; 75% occur a single time. Jointly, the top ten make up over 4.5% of the sample. Sequencing input: PBMCs. Receptors were obtained from a male donor in good health and CMV-seronegative.

This clone was found a few times. The sample holds other DNA sequences that translate to the same CDR3. The V and J genes are TRBV28 and TRBJ2-7; no reliable D call. Germline-derived CDR1 and CDR2 are MDHEN and SYDVKM. V was pared by 5 bases and J by 1 base, with 9 bases between. The CDR3 sequence is 13 residues long. CDR3 sequence: CASSLQISYEQYF. CDR3 nucleotides: TGTGCCAGCAGTCTCCAGATTTCCTACGAGCAGTACTTC. The complete variable domain, with remaining parts taken from reference TRBV28 and TRBJ2-7, reads DVKVTQSSRYLVKRTGEKVFLECVQDMDHENMFWYRQDPGLGLRLIYFSYDVKMKEKGDIPEGYSVSREKKERFSLILESASTNQTSMYLCASSLQISYEQYFGPGTRLTVT.

The rearrangement uses TRBV14 and TRBJ2-1, with 7 nucleotides matching TRBD2. With V trimmed by 5 bases and J by 9 bases, 10 bases remained unmatched. The germline V gene encodes CDR1 SGHDN and CDR2 FVKESK. The CDR3 has 14 residues. DNA of the CDR3: TGTGCCAGCAGCTCCTTACTAGCGTGGGGTGAGCAGTTCTTC. This sequence encodes CASSSLLAWGEQFF.

This rearrangement joins TRBV7-2 to TRBJ1-4; D might be TRBD1 (6 bases). Trimming cost V 6 bases and J 5 bases, with 13 bases left between them. The CDR3 length is 14 residues. Germline V gene sequence: CDR1 SGHTA, CDR2 FQGNSA. The CDR3 spells CASRLGQFNEKLFF. CDR3 sequence (DNA): TGTGCCAGCAGGCTGGGACAATTCAATGAAAAACTGTTTTTT.

There are a few counts of this clone. The genes are TRBV15 and TRBJ1-5; 7 bases are shared with TRBD1. CDR1 is LNHNV, CDR2 YYDKDF, per germline (reference sequence). Germline trimming cut 2 bases from V and 7 bases from J; bases unmatched to any gene: 14. This CDR3 contains 17 residues. CDR3 in amino acids: CATSRKPGQKAPQPQHF. The CDR3 DNA follows: TGTGCCACCAGCAGAAAACCGGGACAGAAAGCCCCCCAGCCCCAGCATTTT.

The rearrangement links TRBV6-1 to TRBJ2-1, with no clear D. V lost 3 bases to trimming and J lost 3 bases, with 3 bases between them. CDR3 size: 12 residues. The germline gives CDR1 MNHNS, CDR2 SASEGT. The CDR3 sequence: CASSDSYNEQFF. CDR3 DNA: TGTGCCAGCAGTGACAGCTACAATGAGCAGTTCTTC.

This clone appeared a few times. The chain carries TRBV6-4 and TRBJ1-3; D not certain. V lost 3 bases and J lost 0, with 9 bases in between. CDR3 length: 15 residues. CDR1 is MRHNA, CDR2 SNTAGT, per germline. Here the CDR3 DNA reads TGTGCCAGCAGTGAACTAGCCGACTCTGGAAACACCATATATTTT. Protein product: CASSELADSGNTIYF.

The chain has TRBV30 and TRBJ1-1; TRBD1 matches at 8 bases. In germline, CDR1 is GTSNPN, CDR2 SVGIG (reference sequence). This CDR3 comprises 13 residues. V was clipped by 3 bases and J by 6 bases; unmatched bases: 6. The CDR3 spells CAWRNRGRAEAFF. In DNA form, the CDR3 reads TGTGCCTGGAGAAACAGGGGGAGGGCTGAAGCTTTCTTT. The variable domain in full, with the rest retrieved from reference TRBV30 and TRBJ1-1, is SQTIHQWPATLVQPVGSPLSLECTVEGTSNPNLYWYRQAAGRGLQLLFYSVGIGQISSEVPQNLSASRPQDRQFILSSKKLLLSDSGFYLCAWRNRGRAEAFFGQGTRLTVV.

The chain couples TRBV6-1 to TRBJ2-7; the match to TRBD1 covers 10 bases. The CDR3 length is 15 residues. After removal of 5 bases from V and 3 bases from J, the junction contained 7 bases not matched to a gene. Per the germline V gene, CDR1 is MNHNS and CDR2 is SASEGT. The CDR3, as DNA: TGTGCCAGCAGTCCCCGGGACAGGGGATTCTACGAGCAGTACTTC. It yields the protein CASSPRDRGFYEQYF.

The rearrangement links TRBV28 to TRBJ2-5; 9 bases map to TRBD1. The ends lost 9 bases at V and 4 bases at J; junction bases unmatched: 6. CDR3 length equals 13 residues. Germline assignment: CDR1 MDHEN and CDR2 SYDVKM. This CDR3 reads CASKQGARETQYF. The DNA of the CDR3 is TGTGCCAGTAAACAGGGGGCAAGAGAGACCCAGTACTTC.

This chain joins TRBV30 and TRBJ1-4, with 7 bases lining up with TRBD1. CDR1 and CDR2 from the germline V gene are GTSNPN and SVGIG (reference sequence). After removal of 1 base from V and 7 bases from J, the junction contained 0 bases not matched to a gene. The CDR3 length is 12 residues. As DNA, the CDR3 is TGTGCCTGGAGTGCAGGGGGTGAAAAACTGTTTTTT. This sequence encodes CAWSAGGEKLFF.

There are a few counts of this clone. The V gene is TRBV28, the J gene TRBJ2-4, with 16 nucleotides matching TRBD2. This CDR3 spans 19 amino acids. CDR1 and CDR2 from the germline V gene are MDHEN and SYDVKM. V gave up 6 bases and J gave up 0 bases; unmatched junction bases: 8. The CDR3 sequence is CASSPGTSGRDLAKNIQYF. CDR3 DNA: TGTGCCAGCAGCCCGGGGACTAGCGGGAGGGATCTAGCCAAAAACATTCAGTACTTC.

This clone appeared a few times. This chain connects TRBV2 to TRBJ2-6; D unclear. This CDR3 region has 14 residues. CDR1 and CDR2 from the germline V gene are SNHLY and FYNNEI. V was trimmed by 4 bases and J by 2 bases, leaving 6 bases between them. CDR3 DNA: TGTGCCAGCAGTGCGCTAACTGGGGCCAACGTCCTGACTTTC. This sequence encodes CASSALTGANVLTF.

This chain links TRBV6-1 with TRBJ1-1; possible D gene TRBD1, 5 bases. Per the germline V gene, CDR1 is MNHNS and CDR2 is SASEGT. The length of the CDR3 is 15 residues. The ends were cut back, 2 bases at V and 2 bases at J, with 12 bases in the middle. The DNA of the CDR3 is TGTGCCAGCAGTGAACTCCCTGACAGAAACACTGAAGCTTTCTTT. Its translation: CASSELPDRNTEAFF.

This sequence joins TRBV7-8 and TRBJ1-3; D is unclear. The germline V gene encodes CDR1 SGHVS and CDR2 FQNEAQ. The CDR3 runs to 18 residues. Trimming removed 4 bases at V and 1 base at J, with 20 bases between. The CDR3 is CASSWQNLRPFSGNTIYF. The CDR3 DNA is TGTGCCAGCAGCTGGCAAAATTTGAGGCCGTTTTCTGGAAACACCATATATTTT.

V gene TRBV7-9 combines with J gene TRBJ2-7, with TRBD1 matching 12 bases. CDR1 is SEHNR, CDR2 FQNEAQ, per germline (reference sequence). Trimming took 5 bases from V and 4 from J; bases not matched to a gene: 9. CDR3 length: 16 amino acids. The CDR3 protein is CASSARDRGLRYEQYF. The CDR3 DNA sequence: TGTGCCAGCAGCGCCCGGGACAGGGGGCTTCGGTACGAGCAGTACTTC.

The chain recombines TRBV28 with TRBJ1-5, with 10 bases matching TRBD1. The junction had 6 bases not matched to a gene; V was cut back by 4 bases and J by 6 bases. In germline, CDR1 is MDHEN, CDR2 SYDVKM. There are 15 residues in the CDR3. The CDR3 coding sequence is TGTGCCAGCAGTTCGGCGACAGGGGGCGGTCAGCCCCAGCATTTT. Translation gives CASSSATGGGQPQHF.

V usage is TRBV18 and J usage is TRBJ2-7; D is perhaps TRBD2 (6 bases). The CDR3 consists of 14 residues. V was clipped by 2 bases and J by 7 bases, with 15 bases between them. The V gene's germline CDR1 is KGHSH and CDR2 LQKENI. Written as DNA, the CDR3 is TGTGCCAGCTCACCAGGGACCGCCCGGGGGGAGCAGTACTTC. It is translated as CASSPGTARGEQYF.

The chain has TRBV11-3 and TRBJ2-3, with 15 positions matching TRBD2. V dropped 3 bases and J dropped 0; count of bases not matched to a gene: 7. CDR1 and CDR2 (germline): SGHNT, YENEEA. This CDR3 is built from 19 residues. The DNA for the CDR3 is TGTGCCAGCAGCTTTCGGACTAGCGGGGGGGCCCCCAGCACAGATACGCAGTATTTT. It translates to CASSFRTSGGAPSTDTQYF.

This sequence joins TRBV7-6 and TRBJ1-1; 8 bases are shared with TRBD1. Germline CDR1 SGHVS, CDR2 FNYEAQ. Trimming cost V 4 bases and J 4 bases; bases outside gene matches: 5. The CDR3 covers 14 residues. CDR3 residues: CASSSRTGSTEAFF. The CDR3 DNA follows: TGTGCCAGCAGCTCGAGGACAGGGAGCACTGAAGCTTTCTTT.

The chain recombines TRBV7-3 with TRBJ1-1; 8 positions match TRBD1. CDR1 SGHTA and CDR2 FQGTGA come from the germline V gene. V shed 4 bases, J shed 3 bases, and the junction held 7 bases outside the gene matches. This CDR3 spans 15 amino acids. The CDR3 DNA reads TGTGCCAGCAGCTCGAGGACAGGGAACCACACTGAAGCTTTCTTT. Translated, it gives CASSSRTGNHTEAFF.

The genes are TRBV7-9 and TRBJ2-7; 15 nucleotides agree with TRBD2. Germline CDR1 is SEHNR and CDR2 is FQNEAQ (reference sequence). The CDR3 runs 12 residues. The CDR3 loop reads CSWTSGGAEQYF. In DNA, the CDR3 is TGTTCCTGGACTAGCGGGGGGGCCGAGCAGTACTTC.

The V call is TRBV19, the J call TRBJ1-5; D unresolved. This CDR3 is 12 amino acids long. From germline, CDR1 is LNHDA and CDR2 SQIVND (reference sequence). V gave up 7 bases and J gave up 0 bases, with 4 bases separating them. CDR3 nucleotide sequence: TGTGCCAGTACCAATAGCAATCAGCCCCAGCATTTT. It specifies CASTNSNQPQHF.

This clone was seen a handful of times. The rearrangement uses TRBV11-2 and TRBJ1-6, with D perhaps TRBD1 (6 bases). V was cut by 2 bases and J by 9 bases, with 17 bases left in between. From germline, CDR1 is SGHAT and CDR2 FQNNGV. This CDR3 has 16 residues. In DNA form, the CDR3 reads TGTGCCAGCAGCTTATCGCGACAGGCCGTTGGTTCACCCCTCCACTTT. This sequence encodes CASSLSRQAVGSPLHF.

The chain combines TRBV19 with TRBJ2-7, with 7 bases aligning to TRBD1. V was clipped by 5 bases and J by 5 bases; unmatched bases: 9. The germline CDR1 and CDR2 sequences are LNHDA and SQIVND (reference sequence). The CDR3 extends over 14 amino acids. This CDR3 is CASSSGTVHDEQYF. DNA for the CDR3: TGTGCCAGTAGTTCAGGGACAGTCCACGACGAGCAGTACTTC.

This rearrangement joins TRBV18 to TRBJ1-6, with no clear D. Trimming removed 3 bases at V and 5 bases at J, with 11 bases between. There are 15 residues in the CDR3. CDR1 is KGHSH and CDR2 is LQKENI in the germline V gene. CDR3 nucleotides: TGTGCCAGCTCACCGATCGAAGGAGATAATTCACCCCTCCACTTT. Its translation is CASSPIEGDNSPLHF.

This clone appeared a few times. The rearrangement uses TRBV15 and TRBJ2-3; D perhaps matches TRBD2 (5 bases). The germline CDR1 and CDR2 sequences are LNHNV and YYDKDF (reference sequence). Trimming cost V 7 bases and J 1 base, with 6 bases left between them. The CDR3 is 12 residues long. CDR3 bases: TGTGCCACCACGGAGGGCACAGATACGCAGTATTTT. Translating it yields CATTEGTDTQYF.